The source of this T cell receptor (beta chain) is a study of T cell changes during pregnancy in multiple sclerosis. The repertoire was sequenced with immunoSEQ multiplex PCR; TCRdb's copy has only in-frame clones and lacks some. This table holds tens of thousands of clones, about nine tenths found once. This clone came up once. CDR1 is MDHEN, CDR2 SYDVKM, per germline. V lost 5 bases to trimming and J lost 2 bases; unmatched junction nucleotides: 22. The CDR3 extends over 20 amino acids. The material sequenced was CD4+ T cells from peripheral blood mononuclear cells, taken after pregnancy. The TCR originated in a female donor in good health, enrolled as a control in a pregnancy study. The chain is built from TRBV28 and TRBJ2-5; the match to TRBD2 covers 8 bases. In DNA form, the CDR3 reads TGTGCCAGCAGTGGACCGGTAGGAGGACTAGCCACGGGTTTGCAAGAGACCCAGTACTTC. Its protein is CASSGPVGGLATGLQETQYF.